One sample yielded the 10 T cell receptor beta chains listed below, sequenced in a study of T cell repertoires in cytomegalovirus infection. TCRdb fed the reads into MiXCR, producing one record per CDR3 protein. The sample has roughly 500,000 distinct CDR3 sequences, roughly 46% seen once. For these receptors, no antigen is known. The specimen comprised cultured PBMCs, sampled from culture after CMV antigen stimulation. The source of these receptors is a human donor in good health (CMV status not recorded). Some clones in this sample may be carry-over from other donors' samples.

The J gene is TRBJ2-3, the V gene TRBV11-1, with D possibly matching TRBD2 (6 bases). From germline, CDR1 is SGHAT and CDR2 FQDESV (reference sequence). Trimming removed 5 bases from V and 8 bases from J, with 14 bases in between. This CDR3 is built from 13 residues. CDR3 bases: TGTGCCAGCAGCGTCGGGAGCTCGGGTACGCAGTATTTT. Its protein is CASSVGSSGTQYF.

CDR3: CASNQDISNQPQHF. The CDR3 bases are TGTGCCAGCAACCAAGACATTAGCAATCAGCCCCAGCATTTT. The V call is TRBV28, the J call TRBJ1-5; no definite D call. This CDR3 comprises 14 residues. From germline, CDR1 is MDHEN and CDR2 SYDVKM. V lost 7 bases, J lost 0 bases, and 10 bases lay in between.

The rearrangement links TRBV24-1 to TRBJ2-1, with 8 bases identical to TRBD1. J gave up 5 bases and V 9 bases, and 11 bases lay outside the gene matches. This CDR3 region has 15 residues. Looked up from germline, CDR1 is KGHDR and CDR2 is SFDVKD. The DNA of the CDR3 is TGTGCCACCTCTGACAGGGGTGGAGTGGACAATGAGCAGTTCTTC. Its translation is CATSDRGGVDNEQFF.

V usage is TRBV20-1 and J usage is TRBJ2-7; no clear D gene. CDR1 is DFQATT and CDR2 is SNEGSKA in the germline V gene (reference sequence). Trimming pared 1 base from V and 5 bases from J, leaving 9 bases between. The CDR3 covers 12 residues. The CDR3 DNA reads TGCAGTGCTAGAGGGGGTGTAAACGAGCAGTACTTC. Encoded protein: CSARGGVNEQYF.

The gene calls are TRBV7-9 and TRBJ2-3, with 9 bases that match TRBD1. The trim removed 5 bases at V and 6 bases at J, leaving 15 bases unmatched. The CDR3 has 17 residues. The germline V gene encodes CDR1 SEHNR and CDR2 FQNEAQ (reference sequence). The CDR3 nucleotides are TGTGCCAGCAGCGCCGTCCCGGGACAGGGAAAGGGGGATACGCAGTATTTT. Residues: CASSAVPGQGKGDTQYF.

J is TRBJ1-5 and V is TRBV7-2; a weak D match, TRBD1 (5 bases). The germline CDR1 and CDR2 sequences are SGHTA and FQGNSA. CDR3 length equals 15 residues. V was trimmed by 1 base and J by 11 bases, leaving 18 bases between them. The CDR3 protein is CASSLVGPWGRAQHF. The CDR3 DNA is TGTGCCAGCAGCTTAGTGGGGCCGTGGGGCCGGGCCCAGCATTTT.

This chain links TRBV24-1 with TRBJ1-5; D not resolved. V lost 4 bases and J 2 bases, leaving 11 bases between the germline ends. CDR1 KGHDR and CDR2 SFDVKD come from the germline V gene. The CDR3 runs 15 residues. This CDR3 reads CATSEGDGGNQPQHF. The CDR3 DNA is TGTGCCACCAGTGAAGGAGACGGTGGCAATCAGCCCCAGCATTTT.

V usage is TRBV19 and J usage is TRBJ1-1; tentative D call: TRBD1 (5 bases). CDR1 LNHDA and CDR2 SQIVND come from the germline V gene (reference sequence). Trimming pared 5 bases from V and 1 base from J, leaving 14 bases between. This CDR3 comprises 15 residues. The CDR3 DNA sequence: TGTGCCAGTAGTGCCGGGGGGGGGAGGAACACTGAAGCTTTCTTT. It translates to CASSAGGGRNTEAFF.

This chain uses TRBV6-1 with TRBJ2-3; no reliable D call. The CDR3 has 15 residues. CDR1 and CDR2 (germline): MNHNS, SASEGT. Trimming left V 7 bases short and J 0 bases short, with 14 bases between. CDR3 nucleotide sequence: TGTGCCAGCACCCCTCTTACAACTAGCACAGATACGCAGTATTTT. Translated: CASTPLTTSTDTQYF.

This rearrangement joins TRBV20-1 to TRBJ2-7; TRBD2 aligns across 10 bases. Germline V gene data show CDR1 as DFQATT and CDR2 as SNEGSKA (reference sequence). The V gene end was trimmed by 6 bases and the J gene end by 5 bases; junction bases not matched to a gene: 10. The CDR3 sequence is 14 residues long. Here the CDR3 DNA reads TGCAGTGCAACAAGTAGCGGGGGGCCGCACGAGCAGTACTTC. Amino acid sequence: CSATSSGGPHEQYF.